Listed below are T cell receptor beta chains from one sample, sequenced in a study of cytomegalovirus exposure and HLA in healthy donors. Sequencing was performed with immunoSEQ multiplex PCR; in TCRdb, only in-frame clones are kept and a portion is missing. The repertoire includes roughly 80,000 clones, 77% of them detected once, and roughly 3% sits in the top ten. The sample was PBMCs. These receptors were collected from a man in his fifties in good health and CMV-seropositive. Each CDR3 is given with its conserved first and last residue. The D gene is left open where the match is weak. Clone size is shown for a subset of rows, as once, few, many or a class of expanded clone.

V,D,size,J,DNA,CDR3
TRBV18,NA,NA,TRBJ2-5,TGTGCCAGCTCACCAAGGGAGGCCCCGGGCGAGACCCAGTACTTC,CASSPREAPGETQYF
TRBV9,TRBD2,NA,TRBJ2-1,TGTGCCAGCGGGCGACTAGCGTCATACAATGAGCAGTTCTTC,CASGRLASYNEQFF
TRBV5-4,TRBD2,few,TRBJ2-7,TGTGCCAGCAGCTTTAGCGGGTATGGGGAGCAGTACTTC,CASSFSGYGEQYF
TRBV7-9,TRBD2,NA,TRBJ2-7,TGTGCCAGCAGCTTAGTTGAGGAACTAGCGGGGGTCAGCCGGAACGAGCAGTACTTC,CASSLVEELAGVSRNEQYF
TRBV6-6,NA,NA,TRBJ1-2,TGTGCCAGCAGTTACTCAAGTAACAGGGCAGCCTATGGCTACACCTTC,CASSYSSNRAAYGYTF
TRBV6-5,NA,NA,TRBJ2-1,TGTGCCAGCAGCGCAGGGGCCTCGATGAATGAGCAGTTCTTC,CASSAGASMNEQFF
TRBV5-1,TRBD1,NA,TRBJ2-3,TGCGCCAGCAGCCGTACACAGACAGGGATTAGTGCAGATACGCAGTATTTT,CASSRTQTGISADTQYF
TRBV15,TRBD1,once,TRBJ2-3,TGTGCCACCAGCACAGGACAGGGAAGCACAGATACGCAGTATTTT,CATSTGQGSTDTQYF
TRBV11-3,TRBD2,few,TRBJ2-7,TGTGCCAGCAATGTGGGGACTAGCGGTTCTTACGAGCAGTACTTC,CASNVGTSGSYEQYF
TRBV18,TRBD1,NA,TRBJ1-1,TGTGCCAGCTCACTACAGGGGTACACTGAAGCTTTCTTT,CASSLQGYTEAFF
TRBV4-2,TRBD2,NA,TRBJ2-2,TGTGCCAGCAGCCAAATAGCGGGCGACACCGGGGAGCTGTTTTTT,CASSQIAGDTGELFF